This TCR beta chain appears in the sequencing data of a study of blood T cell repertoires in COVID-19. Study-level background: Material from acute and convalescent COVID-19 was sourced from the United States, Italy and Spain. Nucleic acid was either cDNA or gDNA, and it came from T cells, B-cell-depleted T cells, or PBMCs.

The CDR3 length is 14 residues. Trimming removed 4 bases from V and 7 bases from J; junction bases left unmatched: 3. The germline CDR1 and CDR2 sequences are MGHDK and SYGVNS. Cohorts were determined from participant-reported clinical history. As handled by the study authors: It was from reference gene primer amplification that nucleated cell counts were estimated. Profiling relied on immunoSEQ multiplex PCR, and the TCRdb table lists in-frame clones only, not all of them. That table supplies the V and J calls and clone size; D and trimming were determined from the DNA. The sample consists of some 230,000 clones, 80% to 90% of them appearing once.

Sample: PBMCs or T cells enriched from blood (not recorded which). This receptor was obtained from a woman aged 18-29 years in a cohort exposed to, infected with or recovered from COVID-19 (not recorded which). The V and J genes are TRBV25-1 and TRBJ2-2, with 10 bases that match TRBD2. CDR3 residues: CASSGTSGHGELFF. CDR3 DNA sequence: TGTGCCAGCAGTGGGACTAGCGGACACGGGGAGCTGTTTTTT.